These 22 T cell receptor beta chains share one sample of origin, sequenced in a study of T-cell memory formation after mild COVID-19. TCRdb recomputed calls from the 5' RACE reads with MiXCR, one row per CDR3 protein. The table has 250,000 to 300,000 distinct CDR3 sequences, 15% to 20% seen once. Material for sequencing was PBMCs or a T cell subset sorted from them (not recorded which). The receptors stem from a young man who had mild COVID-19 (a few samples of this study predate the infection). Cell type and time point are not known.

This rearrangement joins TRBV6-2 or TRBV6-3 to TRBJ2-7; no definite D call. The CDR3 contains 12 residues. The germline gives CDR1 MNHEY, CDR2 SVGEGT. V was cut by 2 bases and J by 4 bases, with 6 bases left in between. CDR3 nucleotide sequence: TGTGCCAGCAGTTACACAGCATACGAGCAGTACTTC. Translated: CASSYTAYEQYF.

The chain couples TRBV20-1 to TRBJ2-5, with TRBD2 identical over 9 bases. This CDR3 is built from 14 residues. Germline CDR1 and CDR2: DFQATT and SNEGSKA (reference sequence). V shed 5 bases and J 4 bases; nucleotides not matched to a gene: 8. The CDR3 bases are TGCAGTGCTGACCTGGCGGGGGGGAGAGAGACCCAGTACTTC. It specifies CSADLAGGRETQYF.

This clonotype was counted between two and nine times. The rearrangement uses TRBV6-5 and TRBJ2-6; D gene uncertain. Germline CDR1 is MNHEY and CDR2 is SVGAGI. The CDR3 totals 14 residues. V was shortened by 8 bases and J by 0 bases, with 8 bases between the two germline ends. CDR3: CASLKASGANVLTF. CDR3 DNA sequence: TGTGCCAGCCTAAAGGCCTCTGGGGCCAACGTCCTGACTTTC.

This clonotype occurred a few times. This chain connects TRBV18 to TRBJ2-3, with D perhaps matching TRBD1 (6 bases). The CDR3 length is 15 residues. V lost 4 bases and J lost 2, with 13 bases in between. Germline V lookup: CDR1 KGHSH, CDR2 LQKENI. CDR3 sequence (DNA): TGTGCCAGCTCACGGCCGGGACAATACACAGATACGCAGTATTTT. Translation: CASSRPGQYTDTQYF.

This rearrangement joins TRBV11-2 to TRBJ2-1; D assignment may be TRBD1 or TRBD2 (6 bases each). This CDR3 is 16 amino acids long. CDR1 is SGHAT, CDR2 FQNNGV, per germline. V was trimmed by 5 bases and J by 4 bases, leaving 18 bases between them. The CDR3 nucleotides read TGTGCCAGCAGCCCCATTAGGGGGGTGGGTTACAATGAGCAGTTCTTC. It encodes CASSPIRGVGYNEQFF.

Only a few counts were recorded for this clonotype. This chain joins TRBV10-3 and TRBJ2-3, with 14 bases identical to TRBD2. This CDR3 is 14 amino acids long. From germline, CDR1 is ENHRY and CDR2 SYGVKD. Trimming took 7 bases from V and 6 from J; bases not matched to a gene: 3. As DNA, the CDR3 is TGTGCCATCACTCGGACTAGCGGGGGGGATACGCAGTATTTT. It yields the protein CAITRTSGGDTQYF.

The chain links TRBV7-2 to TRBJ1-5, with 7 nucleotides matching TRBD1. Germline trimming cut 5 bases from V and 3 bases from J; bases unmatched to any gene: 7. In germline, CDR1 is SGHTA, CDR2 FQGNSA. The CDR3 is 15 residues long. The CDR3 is CASSLWTGLNQPQHF. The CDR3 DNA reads TGTGCCAGCAGCCTATGGACAGGACTCAATCAGCCCCAGCATTTT.

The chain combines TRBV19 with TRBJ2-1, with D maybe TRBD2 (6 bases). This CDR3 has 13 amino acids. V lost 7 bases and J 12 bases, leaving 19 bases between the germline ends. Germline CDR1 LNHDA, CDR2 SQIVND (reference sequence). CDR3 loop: CASTRDSAYGQFF. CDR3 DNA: TGTGCCAGTACCAGGGACTCCGCTTATGGGCAGTTCTTC. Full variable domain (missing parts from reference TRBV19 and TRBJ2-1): DGGITQSPKYLFRKEGQNVTLSCEQNLNHDAMYWYRQDPGQGLRLIYYSQIVNDFQKGDIAEGYSVSREKKESFPLTVTSAQKNPTAFYLCASTRDSAYGQFFGPGTRLTVL.

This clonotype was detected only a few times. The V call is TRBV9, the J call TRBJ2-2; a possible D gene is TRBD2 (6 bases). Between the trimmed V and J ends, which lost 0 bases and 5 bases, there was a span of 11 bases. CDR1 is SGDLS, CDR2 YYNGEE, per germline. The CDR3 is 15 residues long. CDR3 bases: TGTGCCAGCAGCGTAGCTGGGAGGATAACCGGGGAGCTGTTTTTT. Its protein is CASSVAGRITGELFF.

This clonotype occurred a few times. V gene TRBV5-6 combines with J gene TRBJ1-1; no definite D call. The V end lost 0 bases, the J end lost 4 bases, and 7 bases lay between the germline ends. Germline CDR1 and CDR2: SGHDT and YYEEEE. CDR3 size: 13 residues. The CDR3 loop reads CASSLERSTEAFF. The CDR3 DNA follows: TGTGCCAGCAGCTTGGAACGAAGCACTGAAGCTTTCTTT.

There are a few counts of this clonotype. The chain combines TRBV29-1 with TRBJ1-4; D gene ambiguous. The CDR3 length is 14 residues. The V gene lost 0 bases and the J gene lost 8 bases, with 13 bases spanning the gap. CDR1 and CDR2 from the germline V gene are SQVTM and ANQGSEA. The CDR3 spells CSVEDPHRREKLFF. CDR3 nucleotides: TGCAGCGTTGAAGACCCACACCGGAGAGAAAAACTGTTTTTT.

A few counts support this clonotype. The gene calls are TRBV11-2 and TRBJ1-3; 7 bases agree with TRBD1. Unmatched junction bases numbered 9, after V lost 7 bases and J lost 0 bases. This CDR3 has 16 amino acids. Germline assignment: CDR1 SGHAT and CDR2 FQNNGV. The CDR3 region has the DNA TGTGCCAGCACAAAGATCCGGGACAGCTCTGGAAACACCATATATTTT. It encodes CASTKIRDSSGNTIYF.

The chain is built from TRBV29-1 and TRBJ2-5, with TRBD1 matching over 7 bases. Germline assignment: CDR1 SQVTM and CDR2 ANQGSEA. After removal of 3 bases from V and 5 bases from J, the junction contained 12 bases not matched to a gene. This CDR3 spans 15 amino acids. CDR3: CSVDGFKGAGETQYF. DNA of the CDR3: TGCAGCGTTGATGGGTTTAAGGGGGCCGGGGAGACCCAGTACTTC.

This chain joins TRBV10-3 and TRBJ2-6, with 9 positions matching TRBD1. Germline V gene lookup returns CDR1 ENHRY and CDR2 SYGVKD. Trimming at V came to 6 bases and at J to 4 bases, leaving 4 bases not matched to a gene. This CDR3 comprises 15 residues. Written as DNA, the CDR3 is TGTGCCATCAGACAGGGGGCTCTCGGGGCCAACGTCCTGACTTTC. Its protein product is CAIRQGALGANVLTF.

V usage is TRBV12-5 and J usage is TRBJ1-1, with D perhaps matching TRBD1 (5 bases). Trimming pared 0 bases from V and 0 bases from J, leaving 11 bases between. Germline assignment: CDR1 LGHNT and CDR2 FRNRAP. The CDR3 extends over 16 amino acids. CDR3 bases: TGTGCTAGTGGTTTGGTACTGGGGCGCATGAACACTGAAGCTTTCTTT. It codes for CASGLVLGRMNTEAFF.

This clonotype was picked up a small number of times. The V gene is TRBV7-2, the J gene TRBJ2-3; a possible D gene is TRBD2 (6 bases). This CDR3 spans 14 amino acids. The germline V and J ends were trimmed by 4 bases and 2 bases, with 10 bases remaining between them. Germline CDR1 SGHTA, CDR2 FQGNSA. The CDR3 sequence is CASSYGLNTDTQYF. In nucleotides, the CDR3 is TGTGCCAGCAGCTACGGACTAAACACAGATACGCAGTATTTT.

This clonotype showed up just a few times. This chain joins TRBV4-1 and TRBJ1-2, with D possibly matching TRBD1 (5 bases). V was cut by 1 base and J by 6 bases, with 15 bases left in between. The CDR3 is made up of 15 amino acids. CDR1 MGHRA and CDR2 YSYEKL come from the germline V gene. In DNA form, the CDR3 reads TGCGCCAGCAGCCAAGGGAGGGGTGGATTGGATGGCTACACCTTC. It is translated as CASSQGRGGLDGYTF.

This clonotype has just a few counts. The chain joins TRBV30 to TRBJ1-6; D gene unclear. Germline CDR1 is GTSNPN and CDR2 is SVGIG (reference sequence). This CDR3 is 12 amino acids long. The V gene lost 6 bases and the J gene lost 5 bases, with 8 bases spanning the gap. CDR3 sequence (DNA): TGTGCCTGTCAGAGAGATAATTCACCCCTCCACTTT. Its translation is CACQRDNSPLHF.

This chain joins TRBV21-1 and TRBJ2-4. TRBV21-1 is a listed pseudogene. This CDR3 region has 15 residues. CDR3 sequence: CASRGFGRAKNIQYF. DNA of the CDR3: TGTGCCAGCAGAGGGTTTGGCAGAGCCAAAAACATTCAGTACTTC.

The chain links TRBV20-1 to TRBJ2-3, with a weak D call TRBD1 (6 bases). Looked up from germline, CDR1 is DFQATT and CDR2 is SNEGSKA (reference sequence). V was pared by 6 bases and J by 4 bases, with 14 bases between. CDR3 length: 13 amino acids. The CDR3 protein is CSALTGGADTQYF. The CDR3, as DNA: TGCAGTGCCCTGACAGGAGGAGCAGATACGCAGTATTTT.

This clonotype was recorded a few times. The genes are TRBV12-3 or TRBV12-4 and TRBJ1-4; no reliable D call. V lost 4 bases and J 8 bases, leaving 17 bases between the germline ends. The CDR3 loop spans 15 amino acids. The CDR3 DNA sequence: TGTGCCAGCAGTTCGAGCCTCCCGGGCAAAGAAAAACTGTTTTTT. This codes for CASSSSLPGKEKLFF.

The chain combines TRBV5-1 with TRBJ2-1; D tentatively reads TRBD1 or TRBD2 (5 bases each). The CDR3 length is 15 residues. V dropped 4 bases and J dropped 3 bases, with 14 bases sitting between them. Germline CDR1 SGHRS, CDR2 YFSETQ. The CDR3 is CASSPRGWGYNEQFF. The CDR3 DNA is TGCGCCAGCAGCCCCCGGGGCTGGGGCTACAATGAGCAGTTCTTC.